This T cell receptor beta chain was sequenced during a study of T cells expressing NK-cell markers. The CDR3 totals 15 residues. UMIs were included in TCR beta cDNA generated by 5'RACE template switching. TCRdb re-called the 5' RACE reads; one entry per CDR3 protein, DNA not given. In all, the sample yields more than 400,000 distinct CDR3 sequences. The sample was blood T cells: a sorted CD56 or NKG2C T cell subset, CD4+ or CD8+ T cells, or bulk PBMC T cells (not recorded which). The rearrangement uses TRBV12-3 or TRBV12-4 and TRBJ2-2; TCRdb reports TRBD1, a call that lacks DNA to check it against. The receptor was isolated from a woman between 18 and 69 years old in good health. The CDR3 here is CASSSAGTLTGELFF.